The clone carrying this T cell receptor beta chain was detected a few times. Its antigen is unknown. The data were obtained in a study of neurological immune-mediated disorders. Germline CDR1 and CDR2: DFQATT and SNEGSKA (reference sequence). CDR3 size: 15 residues. Trimming pared 6 bases from V and 0 bases from J, leaving 16 bases between. Study-wide findings and caveats: In HTLV-1-associated myelopathy, TCR clonal expansion was greatest, and in multiple sclerosis it was least, below healthy controls.

Time point of the sample: longitudinal time-point 2. The making of cDNA relied on 5'RACE with 10-nucleotide random UMIs. One entry per CDR3 protein results from TCRdb running MiXCR on the 5' RACE reads. The table shows about 60,000 distinct CDR3 sequences, with roughly 9.8% occurring only once. Sequenced: PBMCs. The TCR sequence derives from a man in his thirties or forties in good health. The chain has TRBV20-1 and TRBJ2-3; D tentatively reads TRBD1 or TRBD2 (6 bases each). The CDR3 sequence is CSAPGAGLSTDTQYF. CDR3 DNA sequence: TGCAGTGCCCCAGGGGCGGGATTAAGCACAGATACGCAGTATTTT.